These T cell receptor beta chains were read from a single sample in a study of T cells in Graves' hyperthyroidism and ophthalmopathy. Each CDR3 protein gets one entry after TCRdb re-called the multiplex PCR reads with MiXCR. The sample includes about 500,000 distinct CDR3 sequences, approximately 15% of them seen just once. Source material: blood. The receptors here all came from a young woman with Graves' hyperthyroidism. Each CDR3 is given with its conserved first and last residue. Fields, in order: J gene, V gene, D gene, clone size, CDR3 protein, CDR3 DNA. A D gene is named only where the DNA matches it firmly. Size tells how often a clone was seen (once, few, many) or the class of an expanded clone, and some rows leave it out.

>TRBJ1-5|TRBV7-9|.|many
CASSSVNQPQHF
TGTGCCAGCAGCTCGGTTAATCAGCCCCAGCATTTT
>TRBJ2-3|TRBV20-1|.|.
CSAREGASDTQYF
TGCAGTGCTAGGGAGGGGGCGTCAGATACGCAGTATTTT
>TRBJ2-5|TRBV11-2|.|few
CASSSGTASWETQYF
TGTGCCAGCAGTTCGGGGACTGCCAGTTGGGAGACCCAGTACTTC
>TRBJ2-2|TRBV3-1|TRBD1|many
CASSQIRGRTGELFF
TGTGCCAGCAGCCAAATCAGGGGGCGAACCGGGGAGCTGTTTTTT
>TRBJ2-5|TRBV27|.|many
CASSFYLEATQETQYF
TGTGCCAGCAGTTTTTATTTGGAGGCCACCCAAGAGACCCAGTACTTC
>TRBJ1-2|TRBV27|.|many
CASSSPPGNGYTF
TGTGCCAGCAGTTCCCCCCCCGGGAATGGCTACACCTTC
>TRBJ1-1|TRBV24-1|.|.
CATERRGWGTEAFF
TGTGCCACCGAGCGCAGAGGGTGGGGCACTGAAGCTTTCTTT
>TRBJ2-6|TRBV5-5|TRBD1|.
CASSLERTGIRDGANVLTF
TGTGCCAGCAGCTTGGAACGGACAGGGATCCGTGACGGGGCCAACGTCCTGACTTTC
>TRBJ2-5|TRBV29-1|.|.
CSVDLLQETQYF
TGCAGCGTTGATTTACTTCAAGAGACCCAGTACTTC
>TRBJ2-5|TRBV6-1|TRBD2|.
CASSELAVYQETQYF
TGTGCCAGCAGTGAACTAGCGGTGTACCAAGAGACCCAGTACTTC
>TRBJ2-5|TRBV6-1|.|.
CASSERWETQYF
TGTGCCAGCAGTGAACGATGGGAGACCCAGTACTTC
>TRBJ2-2|TRBV6-1|TRBD2|many
CASSYTRAGGSPGELFF
TGTGCCAGCAGTTATACCAGAGCGGGAGGGAGTCCCGGGGAGCTGTTTTTT
>TRBJ1-2|TRBV29-1|.|.
CSVERVSRRGYTF
TGCAGCGTTGAAAGGGTCTCCCGCCGGGGCTACACCTTC
>TRBJ2-1|TRBV7-9|TRBD2|.
CASSETSGRNEQFF
TGTGCCAGCAGCGAGACTAGCGGGAGAAATGAGCAGTTCTTC
>TRBJ2-1|TRBV30|TRBD1|few
CAWNTGGHYNEQFF
TGTGCCTGGAACACAGGGGGACACTACAATGAGCAGTTCTTC
>TRBJ1-2|TRBV15|.|.
CATSRESQQNYGYTF
TGTGCCACCAGCAGAGAGAGTCAACAGAACTATGGCTACACCTTC
>TRBJ1-6|TRBV9|.|.
CAGSIREGYNSPLHF
TGTGCCGGCAGCATCCGGGAGGGTTATAATTCACCCCTCCACTTT
>TRBJ1-1|TRBV2|.|many
CASSYRRYTEAFF
TGTGCCAGCAGTTACAGGAGGTACACTGAAGCTTTCTTT
>TRBJ1-4|TRBV9|.|.
CASSGLHTGEKLFF
TGTGCCAGCAGTGGACTCCACACGGGTGAAAAACTGTTTTTT
>TRBJ2-2|TRBV14|.|.
CASSQQYTGELFF
TGTGCCAGCAGCCAACAGTACACCGGGGAGCTGTTTTTT
>TRBJ2-1|TRBV5-1|TRBD1|many
CATGTGDRNEQFF
TGCGCTACCGGGACAGGGGATCGCAATGAGCAGTTCTTC
>TRBJ2-7|TRBV4-3|TRBD1|.
CASSQGTGTGEQYF
TGCGCCAGCAGCCAAGGGACAGGGACGGGCGAGCAGTACTTC
>TRBJ2-7|TRBV7-2|TRBD1|many
CASSSPGQISYEQYF
TGTGCCAGCAGCTCCCCGGGACAGATCTCCTACGAGCAGTACTTC
>TRBJ2-7|TRBV19|TRBD2|few
CASRTGTSGRHTAYEQYF
TGTGCCAGTAGAACCGGGACTAGCGGGAGGCACACCGCCTACGAGCAGTACTTC
>TRBJ2-6|TRBV4-1|.|.
CASSQGAIGGANVLTF
TGCGCCAGCAGCCAAGGGGCCATAGGTGGGGCCAACGTCCTGACTTTC
>TRBJ2-1|TRBV27|TRBD2|many
CASSSRGGPGNEQFF
TGTGCCAGCAGTTCCCGGGGGGGGCCCGGCAATGAGCAGTTCTTC
>TRBJ2-7|TRBV12-3/TRBV12-4|.|few
CASTNSGTGSSYEQYF
TGTGCCAGCACAAACTCCGGGACGGGCAGCTCCTACGAGCAGTACTTC